This TCR beta chain originates from a study of blood T cell repertoires in COVID-19. Study details: The United States, Italy and Spain were the sources of the acute and convalescent COVID-19 samples. The analysed material was cDNA or gDNA that came from T cells, B-cell-depleted T cells, or PBMCs.

Only one count was recorded for this clone. In the original analysis: Amplifying reference gene primers gave estimates of nucleated cell counts. Method: immunoSEQ multiplex PCR; TCRdb's copy keeps in-frame clones and lacks some. The D gene and trimming were derived from the DNA, and the V and J assignments and clone size from that table. The data hold 190,000 or so clones, with roughly 86% observed a single time. CDR1 is MNHEY and CDR2 is SMNVEV in the germline V gene (reference sequence). This CDR3 has 13 residues. The V gene lost 10 bases and the J gene lost 7 bases, with 14 bases spanning the gap. The receptor's source is a man aged 40-55 years with active or convalescent COVID-19. The rearrangement uses TRBV27 and TRBJ1-6; TRBD1 might be the D (6 bases). Sequenced: peripheral blood. The CDR3 DNA reads TGTGCCACCCGGGGGGGGCCCAATTCACCCCTCCACTTT. Translating it yields CATRGGPNSPLHF.